This T cell receptor (beta chain) was captured by sequencing in a study of shared clonotypes between healthy human individuals. General observations from the study: For naive CD4 cells, around 5% of clonotypes were shared across a handful of donors. Among donors, clonotype sharing was expected to be affected by sequencing depth.

The CDR3 is 13 amino acids. Germline loops: CDR1 MNHNS, CDR2 SASEGT. Clones were sequenced by immunoSEQ multiplex PCR, and TCRdb holds only the in-frame ones, with some missing. The sample includes around 2.1 million clones, roughly 95% of them seen just once. About this clone: What it recognizes is unknown. A junction end diverges from the germline sequence, so it may reflect a read error.

The rearrangement uses TRBV6-1 and TRBJ2-5; 9 positions agree with TRBD1. The TCR originated in a man younger than 30 in good health. The sample was naive CD4+ T cells sorted from blood. The subset is: CD45RA+ positively selected. DNA of the CDR3: TGTGCCAGCACCCGGACAGGGGTCAATTATCGGGACTTC. Translated, it gives CASTRTGVNYRDF.